Each of the 27 T cell receptor beta chains below was sequenced from the same sample in a study of beta chain features in type 1 diabetes. All of the isolated RNA was reverse transcribed, so expressed TCRB transcripts were sequenced. Sequenced by immunoSEQ multiplex PCR; TCRdb stores in-frame clones only, minus some. The table records about 370,000 clones, roughly 16% of them present only once. Sequencing was performed on naive CD4+ T cells from blood. The receptors here all came from a woman between 18 and 30 years old in good health.

V and J are TRBV21-1 and TRBJ2-3; the table's D call, TRBD2, has no DNA check behind it. TRBV21-1 is termed a pseudogene. This CDR3 spans 16 amino acids. CDR3 amino acids: CASSDPTGGSTDTQYF. Written as DNA, the CDR3 is TGTGCCAGCAGCGACCCGACTGGCGGGAGCACAGATACGCAGTATTTT.

The J gene is TRBJ2-1, the V gene TRBV25-1, with D maybe TRBD2 (7 bases). Germline V gene lookup returns CDR1 MGHDK and CDR2 SYGVNS. Between the trimmed V and J ends, which lost 1 base and 7 bases, there was a span of 20 bases. The CDR3 totals 17 residues. CDR3 protein: CASSELGEGPRGNEQFF. CDR3 nucleotides: TGTGCCAGCAGTGAATTAGGGGAGGGCCCTAGGGGGAATGAGCAGTTCTTC.

The V and J genes are TRBV11-1 and TRBJ2-7; unclear D gene. The CDR3 length is 13 residues. Germline assignment: CDR1 SGHAT and CDR2 FQDESV (reference sequence). Trimming pared 1 base from V and 3 bases from J, leaving 7 bases between. CDR3 sequence (DNA): TGTGCCAGCAGCTTAGTTGGCGGCTACGAGCAGTACTTC. Translating it yields CASSLVGGYEQYF.

This chain uses TRBV30 with TRBJ1-1, with unresolved D. Germline assignment: CDR1 GTSNPN and CDR2 SVGIG (reference sequence). Trimming removed 1 base from V and 1 base from J, with 10 bases in between. CDR3 length: 14 amino acids. DNA for the CDR3: TGTGCCTGGAGTGGATCAACAGCGAACACTGAAGCTTTCTTT. It codes for CAWSGSTANTEAFF.

This clone was picked up a small number of times. CDR3 amino acids: CASRTYPTDTQYF. The CDR3 DNA is TGTGCCAGCAGAACTTACCCCACAGATACGCAGTATTTT. The chain carries TRBV27 and TRBJ2-3; no reliable D call. Germline values: CDR1 MNHEY, CDR2 SMNVEV (reference sequence). This CDR3 spans 13 amino acids. V was pared by 6 bases and J by 2 bases, with 9 bases between.

The chain recombines TRBV28 with TRBJ2-1; 11 bases agree with TRBD2. V dropped 5 bases and J dropped 4; count of bases not matched to a gene: 10. Germline CDR1 and CDR2: MDHEN and SYDVKM. The CDR3 loop spans 17 amino acids. The CDR3 reads CASSPPVGLAEYNEQFF. DNA for the CDR3: TGTGCCAGCAGTCCACCCGTGGGACTAGCGGAATACAATGAGCAGTTCTTC. Looking up the rest from reference TRBV28 and TRBJ2-1 gives the full variable domain: DVKVTQSSRYLVKRTGEKVFLECVQDMDHENMFWYRQDPGLGLRLIYFSYDVKMKEKGDIPEGYSVSREKKERFSLILESASTNQTSMYLCASSPPVGLAEYNEQFFGPGTRLTVL.

A remark on this clone: The same CDR3 arises from other DNA sequences in this sample as well. The chain joins TRBV30 to TRBJ1-5; D is undetermined. The germline V gene encodes CDR1 GTSNPN and CDR2 SVGIG (reference sequence). V lost 0 bases and J 4 bases, leaving 7 bases between the germline ends. This CDR3 has 13 residues. DNA of the CDR3: TGTGCCTGGAGTGTACTTCGTAATCAGCCCCAGCATTTT. This encodes CAWSVLRNQPQHF. Looking up the rest from reference TRBV30 and TRBJ1-5 gives the full variable domain: SQTIHQWPATLVQPVGSPLSLECTVEGTSNPNLYWYRQAAGRGLQLLFYSVGIGQISSEVPQNLSASRPQDRQFILSSKKLLLSDSGFYLCAWSVLRNQPQHFGDGTRLSIL.

This chain connects TRBV5-6 to TRBJ2-7, with 8 bases fitting TRBD1. The germline CDR1 and CDR2 sequences are SGHDT and YYEEEE. The CDR3 is made up of 15 amino acids. Losses at the gene ends were 0 bases for V and 7 bases for J; bases not matched to a gene: 9. The CDR3 region is CASSLGLGQVLEQYF. In nucleotides, the CDR3 is TGTGCCAGCAGCTTGGGGCTGGGACAGGTCCTTGAGCAGTACTTC. Together with reference TRBV5-6 and TRBJ2-7, the CDR3 gives the full variable domain: DAGVTQSPTHLIKTRGQQVTLRCSPKSGHDTVSWYQQALGQGPQFIFQYYEEEERQRGNFPDRFSGHQFPNYSSELNVNALLLGDSALYLCASSLGLGQVLEQYFGPGTRLTVT.

V gene TRBV30 combines with J gene TRBJ1-1, with 8 bases aligning to TRBD1. This CDR3 region has 13 residues. J gave up 5 bases and V 4 bases, and 6 bases lay outside the gene matches. The germline V gene encodes CDR1 GTSNPN and CDR2 SVGIG (reference sequence). The CDR3 DNA is TGTGCCTGGACGACAGGGGTATTGACTGAAGCTTTCTTT. Its translation is CAWTTGVLTEAFF.

The chain joins TRBV28 to TRBJ2-5; 9 bases map to TRBD1. CDR1 is MDHEN and CDR2 is SYDVKM in the germline V gene. J was trimmed by 5 bases and V by 2 bases; bases with no gene match: 9. The CDR3 extends over 16 amino acids. The CDR3 sequence: CASSLGTGSASETQYF. CDR3 sequence (DNA): TGTGCCAGCAGTTTAGGGACAGGGTCGGCATCGGAGACCCAGTACTTC.

This clone came up a few times. CDR3 nucleotides: TGTGCCAGCAGCCCAGCCGGACTAGCGGGAGGTGTGACCGGGGAGCTGTTTTTT. Encoded protein: CASSPAGLAGGVTGELFF. The chain recombines TRBV4-2 with TRBJ2-2; 14 bases are shared with TRBD2. Looked up from germline, CDR1 is LGHNA and CDR2 is YNFKEQ. The CDR3 length is 18 residues. Trimming removed 4 bases from V and 5 bases from J; junction bases left unmatched: 9.

This chain joins TRBV7-8 and TRBJ1-5; D remains ambiguous. V dropped 4 bases and J dropped 0 bases, with 10 bases sitting between them. CDR1 is SGHVS and CDR2 is FQNEAQ in the germline V gene. The CDR3 runs to 15 residues. The CDR3 DNA follows: TGTGCCAGCAGCTCCGTTACATATAGCAATCAGCCCCAGCATTTT. This gives the protein CASSSVTYSNQPQHF.

This clone occurred a few times. The chain carries TRBV11-3 and TRBJ2-7, with 9 positions matching TRBD2. J was trimmed by 5 bases and V by 6 bases; bases with no gene match: 11. CDR3 length: 15 residues. Per germline, CDR1 SGHNT and CDR2 YENEEA. CDR3 residues: CASSSGLATGDEQYF. DNA for the CDR3: TGTGCCAGCAGTTCAGGACTAGCGACAGGAGACGAGCAGTACTTC.

The chain is built from TRBV9 and TRBJ2-7, with 7 positions matching TRBD2. The length of the CDR3 is 14 residues. V trimming: 0 bases; J trimming: 6 bases; junction bases outside the gene matches: 6. Germline CDR1 and CDR2: SGDLS and YYNGEE. The CDR3: CASSVGAGAAEQYF. DNA of the CDR3: TGTGCCAGCAGCGTAGGGGCGGGAGCTGCCGAGCAGTACTTC. The full variable domain, its missing parts supplied by reference TRBV9 and TRBJ2-7, is DSGVTQTPKHLITATGQRVTLRCSPRSGDLSVYWYQQSLDQGLQFLIQYYNGEERAKGNILERFSAQQFPDLHSELNLSSLELGDSALYFCASSVGAGAAEQYFGPGTRLTVT.

The table lists this clone with a few counts. This chain uses TRBV7-2 with TRBJ2-7; perhaps TRBD1 as D (6 bases). Germline loops: CDR1 SGHTA, CDR2 FQGNSA. V lost 6 bases to trimming and J lost 9 bases, with 36 bases between them. This CDR3 comprises 19 residues. CDR3 bases: TGTGCCAGCAGGCCTGAGGGTCAGGGGTACGCTTATCGCCCTTCTTTGCAGTACTTC. Amino acid sequence: CASRPEGQGYAYRPSLQYF.

The J gene is TRBJ2-3, the V gene TRBV7-2; tentatively, D is TRBD2 (5 bases). Trimming took 8 bases from V and 4 from J, leaving 13 bases between them. This CDR3 spans 13 amino acids. Germline CDR1 reads SGHTA; CDR2 reads FQGNSA. In nucleotides, the CDR3 is TGTGCCAGCGGGCGGGTTGACTCAGATACGCAGTATTTT. Amino acid sequence: CASGRVDSDTQYF.

This clone has more than one count but fewer than ten. The chain joins TRBV29-1 to TRBJ2-1; no clear D gene. The CDR3 contains 13 residues. In germline, CDR1 is SQVTM, CDR2 ANQGSEA. The ends were cut back, 5 bases at V and 4 bases at J, with 12 bases in the middle. The CDR3, as DNA: TGCAGCGTTCGCATTACTGGTTACAATGAGCAGTTCTTC. Amino acid sequence: CSVRITGYNEQFF.

The chain's CDR3 is CASSLAGPDTYEQYF. CDR3 DNA: TGTGCCAGCAGCTTAGCGGGGCCTGATACCTACGAGCAGTACTTC. V is TRBV7-3 and J is TRBJ2-7, with a weak D call TRBD2 (6 bases). CDR3 length: 15 residues. Trimming stripped 2 bases from V and 2 bases from J, with 13 bases between. Germline-derived CDR1 and CDR2 are SGHTA and FQGTGA.

The rearrangement links TRBV12-5 to TRBJ1-2, with TRBD1 matching 7 bases. With V trimmed by 5 bases and J by 7 bases, 7 bases remained unmatched. The CDR3 length is 13 residues. The germline gives CDR1 LGHNT, CDR2 FRNRAP. The CDR3 here is CASGATGSSGYTF. Here the CDR3 DNA reads TGTGCTAGTGGTGCGACAGGGTCCAGTGGCTACACCTTC.

This clone was recorded a few times. V gene TRBV7-9 combines with J gene TRBJ1-1, with 7 bases identical to TRBD1. The germline V gene encodes CDR1 SEHNR and CDR2 FQNEAQ (reference sequence). Trimming took 4 bases from V and 5 from J; bases not matched to a gene: 13. The CDR3 totals 16 residues. CDR3 region: CASSWGLQGRRTEAFF. CDR3 bases: TGTGCCAGCAGCTGGGGCCTACAGGGGAGAAGGACTGAAGCTTTCTTT.

This clone was seen only a few times. This rearrangement joins TRBV5-4 to TRBJ1-2, with D possibly TRBD1 on 6 matching bases. The length of the CDR3 is 13 residues. V lost 4 bases to trimming and J lost 4 bases, with 11 bases between them. From germline, CDR1 is SGHNT and CDR2 YYREEE (reference sequence). The DNA of the CDR3 is TGTGCCAGCAGCCTGCAGGGGAGCTATGGCTACACCTTC. Translated, it gives CASSLQGSYGYTF.

The chain joins TRBV18 to TRBJ1-1, with D tentatively TRBD1 (6 bases). V dropped 3 bases and J dropped 0 bases, with 14 bases sitting between them. The CDR3 loop spans 16 amino acids. CDR1 is KGHSH, CDR2 LQKENI, per germline. The CDR3: CASSPPRGRMNTEAFF. In DNA, the CDR3 is TGTGCCAGCTCACCCCCCAGGGGTCGAATGAACACTGAAGCTTTCTTT. The full variable domain, with the rest looked up from reference TRBV18 and TRBJ1-1, is NAGVMQNPRHLVRRRGQEARLRCSPMKGHSHVYWYRQLPEEGLKFMVYLQKENIIDESGMPKERFSAEFPKEGPSILRIQQVVRGDSAAYFCASSPPRGRMNTEAFFGQGTRLTVV.

The J gene is TRBJ1-4, the V gene TRBV23-1, with D tentatively TRBD1 (6 bases). TRBV23-1 carries the ORF label, with uncertain function. V was cut by 6 bases and J by 5 bases, with 16 bases left in between. This CDR3 has 15 residues. This CDR3 reads CASRSGEGANEKLFF. The DNA of the CDR3 is TGCGCCAGCAGGTCAGGGGAAGGGGCAAATGAAAAACTGTTTTTT.

V and J are TRBV7-9 and TRBJ1-2, with D possibly being TRBD1 (5 bases). CDR1 is SEHNR and CDR2 is FQNEAQ in the germline V gene (reference sequence). The CDR3 has 13 amino acids. Deletions cut 4 bases from V and 5 bases from J, with 11 bases between. The CDR3, as DNA: TGTGCCAGCAGCTCACAGGAGCCATATGGCTACACCTTC. Amino acid sequence: CASSSQEPYGYTF.

V is TRBV5-4 and J is TRBJ2-5, with 7 bases fitting TRBD2. CDR3 length equals 15 residues. The V gene end was trimmed by 1 base and the J gene end by 1 base; junction bases not matched to a gene: 4. Germline values: CDR1 SGHNT, CDR2 YYREEE (reference sequence). CDR3 residues: CASSLRASGQETQYF. DNA of the CDR3: TGTGCCAGCAGCTTGCGGGCTAGCGGCCAAGAGACCCAGTACTTC.

This rearrangement joins TRBV9 to TRBJ2-1; the D gene is possibly TRBD2 (7 bases). The CDR3 extends over 17 amino acids. Germline V gene lookup returns CDR1 SGDLS and CDR2 YYNGEE. Trimming took 0 bases from V and 10 from J, leaving 23 bases between them. CDR3 residues: CASSVAPGGRGSREQFF. The CDR3 nucleotides read TGTGCCAGCAGCGTAGCTCCGGGGGGCCGGGGTTCCAGGGAGCAGTTCTTC.

This clone has only a few counts. This sequence joins TRBV10-3 and TRBJ2-3; 10 positions agree with TRBD2. V shed 11 bases and J 6 bases; nucleotides not matched to a gene: 14. CDR1 ENHRY and CDR2 SYGVKD come from the germline V gene. CDR3 length: 15 amino acids. The CDR3 loop is CAARAGGPFSDTQYF. Written as DNA, the CDR3 is TGTGCCGCCCGAGCGGGAGGGCCTTTTTCCGATACGCAGTATTTT.